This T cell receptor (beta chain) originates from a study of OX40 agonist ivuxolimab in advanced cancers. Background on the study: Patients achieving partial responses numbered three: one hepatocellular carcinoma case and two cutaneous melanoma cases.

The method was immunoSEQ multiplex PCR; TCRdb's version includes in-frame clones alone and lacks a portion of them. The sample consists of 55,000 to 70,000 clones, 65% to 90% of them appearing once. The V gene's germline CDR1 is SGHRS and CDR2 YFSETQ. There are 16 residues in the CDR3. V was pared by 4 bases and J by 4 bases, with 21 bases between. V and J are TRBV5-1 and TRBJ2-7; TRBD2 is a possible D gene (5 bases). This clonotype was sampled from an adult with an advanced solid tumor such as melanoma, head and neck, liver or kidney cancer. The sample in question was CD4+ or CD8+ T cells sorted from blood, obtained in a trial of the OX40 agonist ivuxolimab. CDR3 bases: TGCGCCAGCAGCCCCAGGACTGCCGCTCGAGGGTACGAGCAGTACTTC. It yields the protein CASSPRTAARGYEQYF. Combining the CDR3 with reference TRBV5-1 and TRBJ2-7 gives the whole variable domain KAGVTQTPRYLIKTRGQQVTLSCSPISGHRSVSWYQQTPGQGLQFLFEYFSETQRNKGNFPGRFSGRQFSNSRSEMNVSTLELGDSALYLCASSPRTAARGYEQYFGPGTRLTVT.